This T cell receptor (beta chain) is drawn from a study of T cell repertoires in cytomegalovirus infection (dated by TCRdb to between 2017 and 2020). Regarding the study in general: The HLA type of each donor mattered for the analysis, because public TCR beta signatures pointed to carriage of CMV infection along with the matching HLA type. Findings and caveats that apply to the study as a whole: In both this cohort and an independent roughly 350-donor cohort, the cumulative frequency of public TCR beta family members distinguished carriers of CMV infection plus the relevant HLA type. The ex vivo response was dominated by HLA-C-restricted CMV-specific TCR beta clonotypes, which also provided the single most frequent clonotype in two of eight donors.

The CDR3 covers 15 residues, taking in both the cysteine and the phenylalanine. Only the CDR3 portion is preserved as DNA: 45 bases, with reading frame beginning at the first base. The germline V gene (reference sequence) gives CDR1 as LNHDA and CDR2 as SQIVND. Clipping removes 6 bases from V and 4 bases from J, with 10 as the unmatched junction base count. The listed sequencing device is Illumina HiSeq 1500. Through fastp at Q25 and MiXCR, TCRdb rebuilt clones from the public reads, retaining in-frame beta chains. One record per CDR3 amino acid sequence lists the most common genes and DNA. Across this sample there are about 60,000 distinct CDR3 sequences, with more than 25% seen only once. Jointly, the top ten make up 70% of the sample. This clonotype showed up just a few times. Its target antigen remains unknown. No clone much larger than this one lies a single base away; base qualities are absent.

Sequenced: PBMCs, sequenced either directly or after in vitro stimulation (not recorded which). The chain is assembled from TRBV19 and TRBJ1-1; TRBD1 agrees with 8 junctional bases. The clonotype was recovered from a human donor in good health (CMV status not recorded). Some clones in this sample may be carry-over from other donors' samples. This receptor has the CDR3 CASSRRTGWSTEAFF. The base sequence is TGTGCCAGTAGCCGTCGGACAGGGTGGAGCACTGAAGCTTTCTTT.